The clone carrying this T cell receptor (beta chain) was observed a few times. Antigen specificity is unknown. The sorted Tregs were CD4+CD25+CD127-/low cells. Overall study results and limits: The TCR gene usage of tumor memory CD4+ T cells clustered together with blood and lymph node memory CD4+ cells and with lymph node naive CD4+ cells.

Constant-region reverse primers amplified full-length variable regions, followed by semi-nested Nested Universal Primer A PCR. TCRdb re-analysed the 5' RACE reads in MiXCR, keeping a single row per CDR3 protein. This sample has 50,000 to 65,000 distinct CDR3 sequences, with about a fifth found just once. The CDR3 sequence is 14 residues long. Trimming removed 3 bases from V and 0 bases from J, with 10 bases in between. Germline V gene sequence: CDR1 SGHRS, CDR2 YFSETQ. The V call is TRBV5-1, the J call TRBJ2-7, with D perhaps matching TRBD1 (6 bases). This clonotype was obtained from a female donor with breast cancer. The sequenced sample was tumor-infiltrating Tregs sorted from the breast tumor. The CDR3 bases are TGCGCCAGCAGCTCGACAGGATTCTCCTACGAGCAGTACTTC. This encodes CASSSTGFSYEQYF.